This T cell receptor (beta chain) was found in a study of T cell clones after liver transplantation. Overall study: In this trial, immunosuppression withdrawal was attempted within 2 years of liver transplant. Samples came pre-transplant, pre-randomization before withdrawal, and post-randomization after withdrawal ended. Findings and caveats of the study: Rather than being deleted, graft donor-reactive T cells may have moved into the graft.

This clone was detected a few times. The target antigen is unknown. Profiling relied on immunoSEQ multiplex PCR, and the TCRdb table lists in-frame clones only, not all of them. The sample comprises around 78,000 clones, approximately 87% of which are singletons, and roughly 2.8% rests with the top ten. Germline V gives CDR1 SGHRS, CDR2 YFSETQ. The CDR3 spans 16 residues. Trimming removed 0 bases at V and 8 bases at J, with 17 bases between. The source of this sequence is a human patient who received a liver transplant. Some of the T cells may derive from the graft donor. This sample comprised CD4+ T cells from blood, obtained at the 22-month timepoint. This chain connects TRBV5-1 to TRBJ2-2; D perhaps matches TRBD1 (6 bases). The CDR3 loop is CASSLVPVGAAGELFF. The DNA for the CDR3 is TGCGCCAGCAGCTTGGTCCCTGTGGGGGCGGCGGGGGAGCTGTTTTTT.